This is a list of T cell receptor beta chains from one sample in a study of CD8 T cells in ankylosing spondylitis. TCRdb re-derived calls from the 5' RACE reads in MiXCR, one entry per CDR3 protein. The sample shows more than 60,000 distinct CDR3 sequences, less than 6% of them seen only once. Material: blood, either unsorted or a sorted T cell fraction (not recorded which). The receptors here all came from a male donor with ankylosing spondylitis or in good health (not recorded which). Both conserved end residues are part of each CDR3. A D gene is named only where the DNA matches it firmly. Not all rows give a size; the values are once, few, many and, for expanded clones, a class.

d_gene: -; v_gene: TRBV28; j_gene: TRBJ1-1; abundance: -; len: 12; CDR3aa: CASKGGATEAFF; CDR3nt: TGTGCCAGCAAAGGGGGGGCCACTGAAGCTTTCTTT
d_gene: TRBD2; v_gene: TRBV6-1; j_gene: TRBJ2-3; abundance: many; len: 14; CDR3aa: CATRLAVSTDTQYF; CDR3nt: TGTGCCACCCGCCTAGCGGTTAGCACAGATACGCAGTATTTT
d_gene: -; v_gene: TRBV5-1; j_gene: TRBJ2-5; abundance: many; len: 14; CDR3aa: CASSLGQLKETQYF; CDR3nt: TGCGCCAGCAGCTTGGGACAGTTAAAAGAGACCCAGTACTTC
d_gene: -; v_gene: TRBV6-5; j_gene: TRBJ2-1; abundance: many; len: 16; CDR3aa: CASSYSRNIGYNEQFF; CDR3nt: TGTGCCAGCAGTTACTCGAGGAATATAGGCTACAATGAGCAGTTCTTC
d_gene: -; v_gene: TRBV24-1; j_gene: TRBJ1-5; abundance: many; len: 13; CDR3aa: CATSDVGEQPQHF; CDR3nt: TGTGCCACCAGTGATGTAGGGGAACAGCCCCAGCATTTT
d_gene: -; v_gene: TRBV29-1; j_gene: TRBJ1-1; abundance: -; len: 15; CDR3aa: CSVKGRAGRDTEAFF; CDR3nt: TGCAGCGTTAAAGGGCGGGCCGGCCGGGACACTGAAGCTTTCTTT
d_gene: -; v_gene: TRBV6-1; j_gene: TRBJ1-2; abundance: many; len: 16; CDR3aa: CASSEALLTGDYGYTF; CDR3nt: TGTGCCAGCAGTGAAGCTCTCCTGACAGGCGACTATGGCTACACCTTC
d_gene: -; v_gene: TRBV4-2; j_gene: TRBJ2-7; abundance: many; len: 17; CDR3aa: CASSQDGGQGVNYEQYF; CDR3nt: TGTGCCAGCAGCCAAGATGGAGGCCAGGGAGTCAACTACGAGCAGTACTTC
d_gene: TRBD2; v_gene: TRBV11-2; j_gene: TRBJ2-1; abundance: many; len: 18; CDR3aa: CASSLQALAGASYNEQFF; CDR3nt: TGTGCCAGCAGCTTGCAGGCACTAGCGGGGGCTTCCTACAATGAGCAGTTCTTC
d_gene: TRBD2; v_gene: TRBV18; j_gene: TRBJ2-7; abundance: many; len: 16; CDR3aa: CASSPPGLAGSYEQYF; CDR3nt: TGTGCCAGCTCCCCCCCGGGACTAGCTGGCTCCTACGAGCAGTACTTC
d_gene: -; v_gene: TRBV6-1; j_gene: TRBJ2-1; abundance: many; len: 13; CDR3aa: CASSVTTSTEQFF; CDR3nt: TGTGCCAGCAGTGTGACTACCAGTACTGAGCAGTTCTTC
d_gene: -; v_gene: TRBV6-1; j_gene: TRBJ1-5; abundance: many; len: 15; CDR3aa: CASSERGNSNQPQHF; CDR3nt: TGTGCCAGCAGTGAACGGGGAAATAGCAATCAGCCCCAGCATTTT
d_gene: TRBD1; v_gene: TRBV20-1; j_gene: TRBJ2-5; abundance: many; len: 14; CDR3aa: CSAALGQGGETQYF; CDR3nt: TGCAGTGCCGCGCTTGGACAGGGGGGGGAGACCCAGTACTTC
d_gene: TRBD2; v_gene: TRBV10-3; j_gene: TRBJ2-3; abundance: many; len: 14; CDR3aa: CAIGRAGERISQYF; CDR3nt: TGTGCCATCGGGCGAGCGGGGGAGCGTATTAGCCAGTATTTT
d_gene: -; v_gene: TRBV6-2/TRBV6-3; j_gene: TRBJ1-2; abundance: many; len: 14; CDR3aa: CASSPGAVNYGYTF; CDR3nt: TGTGCCAGCAGCCCCGGAGCGGTGAACTATGGCTACACCTTC
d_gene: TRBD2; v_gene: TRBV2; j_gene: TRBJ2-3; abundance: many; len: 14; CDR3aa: CASRALAVGDTQYF; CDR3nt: TGTGCCAGCAGGGCACTAGCGGTTGGGGATACGCAGTATTTT
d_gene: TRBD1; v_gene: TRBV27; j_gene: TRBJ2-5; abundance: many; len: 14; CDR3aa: CASRPDRVQETQYF; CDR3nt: TGTGCCAGCAGACCGGACAGGGTGCAAGAGACCCAGTACTTC
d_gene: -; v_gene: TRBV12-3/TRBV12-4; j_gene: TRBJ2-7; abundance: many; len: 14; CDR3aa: CASRGGTGLYEQYF; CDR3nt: TGTGCCAGCAGAGGGGGGACGGGACTCTACGAGCAGTACTTC
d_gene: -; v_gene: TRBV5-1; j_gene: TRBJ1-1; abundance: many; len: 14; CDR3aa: CASSPYIGGGEAFF; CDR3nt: TGCGCCAGCAGCCCGTACATAGGTGGTGGTGAAGCTTTCTTT
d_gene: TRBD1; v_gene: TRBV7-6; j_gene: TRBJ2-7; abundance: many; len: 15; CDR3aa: CASSSSGQGVGEQYF; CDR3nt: TGTGCCAGCAGCTCGTCGGGACAGGGGGTGGGGGAGCAGTACTTC
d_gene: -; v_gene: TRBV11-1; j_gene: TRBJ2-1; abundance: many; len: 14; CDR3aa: CASSLVRETNEQFF; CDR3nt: TGTGCCAGCAGCTTAGTAAGGGAGACCAATGAGCAGTTCTTC
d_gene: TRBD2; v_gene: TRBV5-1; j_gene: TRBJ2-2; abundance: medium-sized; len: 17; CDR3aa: CASSHPLAGTNTGELFF; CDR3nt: TGCGCCAGCAGCCACCCTTTAGCGGGGACGAACACCGGGGAGCTGTTTTTT
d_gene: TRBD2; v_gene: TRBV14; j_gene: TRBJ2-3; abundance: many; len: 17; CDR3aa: CASSQGTSGGAADTQYF; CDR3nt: TGTGCCAGCAGCCAAGGAACTAGCGGGGGGGCCGCGGATACGCAGTATTTT
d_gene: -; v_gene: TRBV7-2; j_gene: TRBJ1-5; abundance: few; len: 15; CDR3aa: CASSLASQGNQPQHF; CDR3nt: TGTGCCAGCAGCTTAGCTTCCCAGGGTAATCAGCCCCAGCATTTT
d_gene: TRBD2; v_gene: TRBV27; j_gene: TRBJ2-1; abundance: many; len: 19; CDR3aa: CASSLAGGRSLASYNEQFF; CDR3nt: TGTGCCAGCAGTCTAGCGGGGGGGCGAAGTTTAGCGTCCTACAATGAGCAGTTCTTC
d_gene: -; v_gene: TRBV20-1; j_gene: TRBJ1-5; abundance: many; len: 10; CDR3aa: CSARGQPQHF; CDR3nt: TGCAGTGCTAGAGGTCAGCCCCAGCATTTT
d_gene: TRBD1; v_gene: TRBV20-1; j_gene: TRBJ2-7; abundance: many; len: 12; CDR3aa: CSASGTGVEQYF; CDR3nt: TGCAGTGCTAGTGGTACAGGGGTCGAGCAGTACTTC
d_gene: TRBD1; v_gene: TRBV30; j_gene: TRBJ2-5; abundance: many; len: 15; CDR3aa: CAWSTGTVLWETQYF; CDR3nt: TGTGCCTGGAGTACCGGGACAGTCCTTTGGGAGACCCAGTACTTC
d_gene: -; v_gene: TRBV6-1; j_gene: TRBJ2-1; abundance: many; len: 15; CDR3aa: CASRRGAPLYNEQFF; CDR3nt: TGTGCCAGCAGAAGAGGGGCCCCCCTATACAATGAGCAGTTCTTC
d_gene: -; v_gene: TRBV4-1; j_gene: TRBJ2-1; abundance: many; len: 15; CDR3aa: CASSQSGLSYNEQFF; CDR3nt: TGCGCCAGCAGCCAGTCAGGGTTATCCTACAATGAGCAGTTCTTC
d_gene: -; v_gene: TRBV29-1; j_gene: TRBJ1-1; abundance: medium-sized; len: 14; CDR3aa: CSVAEGQGTTEAFF; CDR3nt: TGCAGCGTGGCCGAAGGGCAGGGGACCACTGAAGCTTTCTTT
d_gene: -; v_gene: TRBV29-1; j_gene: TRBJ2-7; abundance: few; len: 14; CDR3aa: CSAILRDGSYEQYF; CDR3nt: TGCAGCGCGATACTCCGGGACGGGTCCTACGAGCAGTACTTC
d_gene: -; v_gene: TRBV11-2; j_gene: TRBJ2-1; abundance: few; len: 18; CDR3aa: CASSFLGPLIITYNEQFF; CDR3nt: TGTGCCAGCAGCTTTTTGGGGCCCTTAATAATTACCTACAATGAGCAGTTCTTC
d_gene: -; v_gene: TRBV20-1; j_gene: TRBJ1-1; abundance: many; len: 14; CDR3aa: CSARPQGLNTEAFF; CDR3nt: TGCAGTGCTAGGCCACAGGGTTTGAACACTGAAGCTTTCTTT
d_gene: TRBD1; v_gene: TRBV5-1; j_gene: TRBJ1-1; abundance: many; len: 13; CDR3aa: CASSGQGYTEAFF; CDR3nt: TGCGCCAGCAGTGGACAGGGTTACACTGAAGCTTTCTTT
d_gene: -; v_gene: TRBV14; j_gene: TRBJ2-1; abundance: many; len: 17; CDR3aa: CASSLLSTGFSRSEQFF; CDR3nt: TGTGCCAGCAGCCTATTATCTACAGGGTTTTCTCGGTCTGAGCAGTTCTTC
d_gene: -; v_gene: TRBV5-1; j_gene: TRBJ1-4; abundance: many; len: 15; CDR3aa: CASSLEGTPNEKLFF; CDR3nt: TGCGCCAGCAGCTTGGAAGGCACGCCTAATGAAAAACTGTTTTTT
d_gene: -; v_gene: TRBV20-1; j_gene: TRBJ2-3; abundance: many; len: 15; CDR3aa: CSARDWQKSTDTQYF; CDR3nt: TGCAGTGCTAGAGATTGGCAGAAAAGCACAGATACGCAGTATTTT
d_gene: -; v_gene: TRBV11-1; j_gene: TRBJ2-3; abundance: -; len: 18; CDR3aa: CASSFGSSGSPFTDTQYF; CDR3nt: TGTGCCAGCAGCTTCGGCTCCTCGGGGAGCCCATTCACAGATACGCAGTATTTT
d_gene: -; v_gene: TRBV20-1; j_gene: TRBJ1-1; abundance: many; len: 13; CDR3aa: CSALQRAPTEAFF; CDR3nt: TGCAGTGCTCTTCAAAGAGCTCCGACTGAAGCTTTCTTT
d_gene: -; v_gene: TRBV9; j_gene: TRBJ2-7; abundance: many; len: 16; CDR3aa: CASSLSPTQGTYEQYF; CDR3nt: TGTGCCAGCAGCCTGAGTCCCACACAGGGAACCTACGAGCAGTACTTC
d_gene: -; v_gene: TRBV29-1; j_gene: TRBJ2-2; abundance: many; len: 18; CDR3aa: CSVEPLLQGATFTGELFF; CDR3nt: TGCAGCGTTGAGCCCCTTTTACAGGGCGCAACCTTCACCGGGGAGCTGTTTTTT
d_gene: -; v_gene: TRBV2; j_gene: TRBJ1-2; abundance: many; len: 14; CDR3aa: CASSEGGGNYGYTF; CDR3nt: TGTGCCAGCAGTGAAGGGGGAGGCAACTATGGCTACACCTTC
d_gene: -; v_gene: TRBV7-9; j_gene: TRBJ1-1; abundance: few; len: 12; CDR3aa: CASQGMNTEAFF; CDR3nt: TGTGCCAGCCAGGGGATGAACACTGAAGCTTTCTTT
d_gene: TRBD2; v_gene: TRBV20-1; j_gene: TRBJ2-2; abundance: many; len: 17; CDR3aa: CSAKSGLGLAVAGELFF; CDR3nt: TGCAGTGCTAAGAGCGGGCTGGGACTAGCGGTAGCCGGGGAGCTGTTTTTT
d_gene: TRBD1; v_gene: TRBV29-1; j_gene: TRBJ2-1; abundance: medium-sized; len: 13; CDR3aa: CSAITGTGNEQFF; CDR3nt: TGCAGCGCAATAACCGGGACAGGGAATGAGCAGTTCTTC
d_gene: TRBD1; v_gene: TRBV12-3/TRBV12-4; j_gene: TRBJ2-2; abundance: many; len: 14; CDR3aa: CASSFQGASGELFF; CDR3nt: TGTGCCAGCAGTTTTCAGGGGGCGTCCGGGGAGCTGTTTTTT
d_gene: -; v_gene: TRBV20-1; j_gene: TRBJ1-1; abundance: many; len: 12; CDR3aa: CSARLPGAEAFF; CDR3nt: TGCAGTGCTAGGCTCCCAGGGGCTGAAGCTTTCTTT
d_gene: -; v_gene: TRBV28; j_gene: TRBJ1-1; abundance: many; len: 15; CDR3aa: CASSPPQGRYTEAFF; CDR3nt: TGTGCCAGCAGTCCCCCACAGGGCCGTTACACTGAAGCTTTCTTT
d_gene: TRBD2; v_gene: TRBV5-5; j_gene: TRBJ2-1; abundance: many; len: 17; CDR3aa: CASSRPGLANSYNEQFF; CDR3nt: TGTGCCAGCAGCCGTCCGGGACTAGCCAACTCCTACAATGAGCAGTTCTTC
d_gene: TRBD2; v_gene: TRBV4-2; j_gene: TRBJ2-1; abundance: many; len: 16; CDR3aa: CASSQGDGGGDNEQFF; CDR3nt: TGTGCCAGCAGCCAAGGGGACGGGGGGGGCGACAATGAGCAGTTCTTC
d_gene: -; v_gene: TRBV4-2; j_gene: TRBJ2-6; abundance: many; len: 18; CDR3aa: CASSQDRAAGSGANVLTF; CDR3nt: TGTGCCAGCAGCCAAGATAGGGCAGCCGGCTCTGGGGCCAACGTCCTGACTTTC
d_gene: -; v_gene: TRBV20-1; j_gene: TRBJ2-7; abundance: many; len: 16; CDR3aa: CSARLVGLTSSYEQYF; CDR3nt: TGCAGTGCTCGTCTCGTGGGGTTAACTAGCTCCTACGAGCAGTACTTC
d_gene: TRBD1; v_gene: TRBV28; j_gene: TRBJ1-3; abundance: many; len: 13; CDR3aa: CASSPGGINTIYF; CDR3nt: TGTGCCAGCAGTCCAGGGGGAATAAACACCATATATTTT
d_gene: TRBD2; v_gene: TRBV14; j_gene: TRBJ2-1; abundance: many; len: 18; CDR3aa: CASSQGLAGGSSYNEQFF; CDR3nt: TGTGCCAGCAGCCAGGGACTAGCGGGGGGGAGCTCCTACAATGAGCAGTTCTTC
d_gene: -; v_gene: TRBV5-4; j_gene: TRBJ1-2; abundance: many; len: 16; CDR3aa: CASSLSGTDLGYGYTF; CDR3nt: TGTGCCAGCAGCTTGTCTGGGACTGACCTAGGCTATGGCTACACCTTC
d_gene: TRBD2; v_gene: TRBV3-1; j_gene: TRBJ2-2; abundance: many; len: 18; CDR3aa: CASSQLRASGWRTGELFF; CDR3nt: TGTGCCAGCAGCCAACTGAGGGCTAGCGGGTGGAGGACCGGGGAGCTGTTTTTT
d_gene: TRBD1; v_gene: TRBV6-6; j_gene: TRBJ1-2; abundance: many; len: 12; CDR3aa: CASNSGGDGYTF; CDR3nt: TGTGCCAGCAACTCAGGGGGGGATGGCTACACCTTC
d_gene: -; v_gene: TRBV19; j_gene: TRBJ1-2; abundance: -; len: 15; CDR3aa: CASSIGQFDPGGYTF; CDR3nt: TGTGCCAGTAGTATTGGACAGTTCGATCCCGGTGGCTACACCTTC
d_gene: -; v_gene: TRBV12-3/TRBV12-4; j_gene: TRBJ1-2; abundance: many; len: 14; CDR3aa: CASSHRRIIYGYTF; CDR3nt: TGTGCCAGCAGTCACCGACGGATTATCTATGGCTACACCTTC